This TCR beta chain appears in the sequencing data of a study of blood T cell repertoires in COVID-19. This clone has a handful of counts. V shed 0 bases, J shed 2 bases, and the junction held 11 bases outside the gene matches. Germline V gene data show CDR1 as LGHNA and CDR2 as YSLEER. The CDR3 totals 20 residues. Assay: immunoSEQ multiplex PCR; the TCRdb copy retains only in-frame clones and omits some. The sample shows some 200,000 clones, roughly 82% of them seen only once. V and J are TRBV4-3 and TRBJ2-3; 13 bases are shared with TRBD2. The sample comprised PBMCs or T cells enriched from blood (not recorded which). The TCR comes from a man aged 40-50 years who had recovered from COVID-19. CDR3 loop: CASSQEPGLAGDWNTDTQYF. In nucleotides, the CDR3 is TGCGCCAGCAGCCAAGAGCCAGGACTAGCGGGAGACTGGAACACAGATACGCAGTATTTT.